Listed below are T cell receptor beta chains from one sample, sequenced in a study of cytomegalovirus exposure and HLA in healthy donors. Clones were sequenced by immunoSEQ multiplex PCR, and TCRdb holds only the in-frame ones, with some missing. Altogether approximately 110,000 clones are present, about 69% being singletons, with the ten largest covering 1% to 1.5%. Input material: PBMCs. These receptors were taken from a man between 35 and 55 years old in good health and CMV-seronegative. The CDR3 runs from the conserved cysteine through the conserved F or W. D genes are given only for firm matches. Some rows mark clone size as missing; the rest say once, few, many or name a class of expanded clone.

d_gene	v_gene	len	abundance	j_gene	CDR3aa	CDR3nt
TRBD1	TRBV11-2	15	few	TRBJ2-7	CASSLGDRERGEQYF	TGTGCCAGCAGCTTAGGGGACAGGGAACGTGGGGAGCAGTACTTC
TRBD2	TRBV4-1	15	NA	TRBJ2-7	CASRLLAGPSYEQYF	TGCGCCAGCAGACTCCTAGCGGGCCCCTCCTACGAGCAGTACTTC
TRBD2	TRBV10-3	16	NA	TRBJ2-1	CAISESLAGRVNEQFF	TGTGCCATCAGTGAGAGTCTAGCGGGAAGGGTCAATGAGCAGTTCTTC
NA	TRBV15	12	NA	TRBJ1-6	CATSRENSPLHF	TGTGCCACCAGCAGGGAGAATTCACCCCTCCACTTT
TRBD2	TRBV5-1	16	few	TRBJ2-3	CASSSGTSGPSDTQYF	TGCGCCAGCAGCTCCGGGACTAGCGGCCCGTCAGATACGCAGTATTTT
NA	TRBV9	14	NA	TRBJ2-1	CASSAESIGNEQFF	TGTGCCAGCAGCGCAGAAAGTATTGGCAATGAGCAGTTCTTC
NA	TRBV28	20	NA	TRBJ1-2	CASSPRRAKRTTSLWYGYTF	TGTGCCAGCAGTCCACGGAGAGCCAAAAGGACAACCTCGTTATGGTATGGCTACACCTTC
NA	TRBV4-3	15	few	TRBJ1-3	CASSQEGGRGNTIYF	TGCGCCAGCAGCCAAGAAGGAGGGAGGGGAAACACCATATATTTT
TRBD2	TRBV19	13	NA	TRBJ2-1	CASTSGAYNEQFF	TGTGCCAGTACTAGCGGAGCCTACAATGAGCAGTTCTTC
TRBD1	TRBV7-8	13	NA	TRBJ2-3	CASSSRQGATQYF	TGTGCCAGCAGCTCTCGACAGGGTGCTACGCAGTATTTT
TRBD2	TRBV7-8	18	once	TRBJ2-3	CASSFLAGGAWGTDTQYF	TGTGCCAGCAGCTTCCTAGCGGGGGGAGCCTGGGGCACAGATACGCAGTATTTT
NA	TRBV7-9	15	NA	TRBJ2-7	CASSLVLGRGYEQYF	TGTGCCAGCAGCTTAGTATTAGGACGGGGATACGAGCAGTACTTC
NA	TRBV11-2	12	NA	TRBJ2-1	CASSSQDSEQFF	TGTGCCAGCAGCTCTCAGGACTCTGAGCAGTTCTTC
TRBD1	TRBV5-1	18	NA	TRBJ2-3	CASSLAGGTGDFTDTQYF	TGCGCCAGCAGCTTGGCTGGAGGGACAGGGGATTTCACAGATACGCAGTATTTT
TRBD2	TRBV15	18	NA	TRBJ2-7	CATSRDMGLAGGTYEQYF	TGTGCCACCAGCAGAGATATGGGACTAGCGGGAGGAACCTACGAGCAGTACTTC
NA	TRBV19	13	NA	TRBJ1-5	CASSPRQAEPQHF	TGTGCCAGTAGTCCACGACAGGCCGAGCCCCAGCATTTT
NA	TRBV6-5	13	NA	TRBJ2-1	CASRETRLNEQFF	TGTGCCAGCAGGGAGACTAGACTAAATGAGCAGTTCTTC
NA	TRBV4-2	14	once	TRBJ1-5	CASSQVVGNQPQHF	TGTGCCAGCAGCCAAGTAGTCGGCAATCAGCCCCAGCATTTT
NA	TRBV7-2	13	NA	TRBJ1-3	CASSRNSGNTIYF	TGTGCCAGCAGCCGTAACTCTGGAAACACCATATATTTT
NA	TRBV11-3	15	NA	TRBJ2-7	CASSSMGAADYEQYF	TGTGCCAGCAGCTCCATGGGAGCGGCAGACTACGAGCAGTACTTC
NA	TRBV15	15	once	TRBJ1-5	CATSLSRGLGQPQHF	TGTGCCACCAGCCTCTCGAGGGGGTTGGGTCAGCCCCAGCATTTT
NA	TRBV6-5	13	few	TRBJ1-1	CASRRLINTEAFF	TGTGCCAGCAGGCGCCTGATTAACACTGAAGCTTTCTTT
TRBD2	TRBV5-5	11	NA	TRBJ2-7	CASSLFAGEDF	TGTGCCAGCAGCTTGTTTGCGGGGGAAGACTTC
NA	TRBV12-2	16	few	TRBJ2-2	CASRWTSGSSTGELFF	TGTGCAAGTCGCTGGACTAGCGGGAGTAGTACCGGGGAGCTGTTTTTT
NA	TRBV27	15	NA	TRBJ1-5	CASSPWSSSNQPQHF	TGTGCCAGCAGCCCCTGGAGTTCCAGCAATCAGCCCCAGCATTTT
TRBD1	TRBV6-5	16	NA	TRBJ2-7	CASSYTDRAPSYEQYF	TGTGCCAGCAGTTACACCGACAGGGCGCCCTCCTACGAGCAGTACTTC
TRBD2	TRBV6-4	18	NA	TRBJ2-1	CASSDSGLGLAGGNEQFF	TGTGCCAGCAGTGACTCCGGGCTGGGACTAGCGGGAGGCAATGAGCAGTTCTTC
TRBD2	TRBV14	17	NA	TRBJ2-7	CASSQGWGGSRAYEQYF	TGTGCCAGCAGCCAAGGCTGGGGAGGGAGTAGAGCCTACGAGCAGTACTTC
NA	TRBV11-2	13	NA	TRBJ2-5	CASSFGQRETQYF	TGTGCCAGCAGCTTCGGACAGAGGGAGACCCAGTACTTC
TRBD2	TRBV6-5	15	NA	TRBJ2-1	CATYPGGRAGYEQFF	TGTGCCACCTACCCTGGTGGGAGGGCCGGCTATGAGCAGTTCTTC
NA	TRBV6-5	15	NA	TRBJ1-2	CASSLTRGSGVGYTF	TGTGCCAGCAGTCTAACCAGGGGAAGCGGTGTTGGCTACACCTTC
NA	TRBV5-1	13	NA	TRBJ2-2	CASSFQGSGELFF	TGCGCCAGCAGCTTTCAGGGGTCTGGGGAGCTGTTTTTT
NA	TRBV7-2	15	NA	TRBJ2-5	CASSLGLAGLKTQYF	TGTGCCAGCAGCTTAGGTTTGGCAGGGTTAAAGACCCAGTACTTC
NA	TRBV30	12	NA	TRBJ2-7	CAWRGSFYEQYF	TGTGCCTGGAGGGGGAGCTTCTACGAGCAGTACTTC
NA	TRBV5-6	14	NA	TRBJ1-5	CASSRQGLNQPQHF	TGTGCCAGCAGTCGTCAGGGACTCAATCAGCCCCAGCATTTT
NA	TRBV11-2	11	NA	TRBJ2-7	CASSLIFEQYF	TGTGCCAGCAGCTTAATATTCGAGCAGTACTTC
TRBD2	TRBV7-9	19	few	TRBJ2-1	CASSSGRGGWEGDDNEQFF	TGTGCCAGCAGCTCAGGACGGGGCGGGTGGGAGGGCGACGACAATGAGCAGTTCTTC
NA	TRBV4-1	14	NA	TRBJ1-1	CASSQDPVNTEAFF	TGCGCCAGCAGCCAAGACCCGGTGAACACTGAAGCTTTCTTT
NA	TRBV2	15	NA	TRBJ2-1	CASIGDDLTYNEQFF	TGTGCCAGCATAGGAGACGACCTCACCTACAATGAGCAGTTCTTC
NA	TRBV19	12	NA	TRBJ1-1	CASSSGTTEAFF	TGTGCCAGTAGTTCAGGTACTACTGAAGCTTTCTTT
TRBD1	TRBV19	15	NA	TRBJ2-2	CASRPGTANTGELFF	TGTGCCAGTCGGCCCGGGACAGCGAACACCGGGGAGCTGTTTTTT
TRBD1	TRBV5-4	16	NA	TRBJ1-2	CASSLEQGFFDYGYTF	TGTGCCAGCAGCTTGGAACAGGGGTTTTTCGACTATGGCTACACCTTC
TRBD1	TRBV6-5	15	NA	TRBJ1-6	CASTLDRGDHSPLHF	TGTGCCAGCACCCTTGACAGGGGCGATCATTCACCCCTCCACTTT
TRBD1	TRBV10-3	17	NA	TRBJ2-3	CAISESDRGTSTDTQYF	TGTGCCATCAGCGAATCCGACAGGGGGACTAGCACAGATACGCAGTATTTT
NA	TRBV9	14	NA	TRBJ1-1	CASSVVGQNTEAFF	TGTGCCAGCAGCGTAGTGGGACAGAACACTGAAGCTTTCTTT
NA	TRBV28	14	few	TRBJ1-6	CASSFSGVNSPLHF	TGTGCCAGCAGTTTTTCAGGGGTGAATTCACCCCTCCACTTT
TRBD1	TRBV7-6	16	NA	TRBJ1-5	CASSPGTGFSNQPQHF	TGTGCCAGCAGCCCAGGGACAGGGTTTAGCAATCAGCCCCAGCATTTT
NA	TRBV6-5	13	NA	TRBJ1-2	CARPSDSRYGYTF	TGTGCCAGACCCTCCGACAGTCGATATGGCTACACCTTC
TRBD2	TRBV29-1	16	NA	TRBJ2-3	CSVEIGTSGRTDTQYF	TGCAGCGTTGAAATAGGGACTAGCGGGAGGACAGATACGCAGTATTTT
TRBD1	TRBV5-6	18	NA	TRBJ1-5	CASSRTRDRGRSNQPQHF	TGTGCCAGCAGCCGGACCCGGGACAGGGGCCGCAGCAATCAGCCCCAGCATTTT
NA	TRBV19	13	once	TRBJ1-2	CASSAHRDGGYTF	TGTGCCAGTAGTGCACACCGGGATGGTGGCTACACCTTC
TRBD2	TRBV7-2	15	NA	TRBJ2-1	CASRSGLAGYNEQFF	TGTGCCAGCAGATCGGGACTAGCGGGCTACAATGAGCAGTTCTTC
TRBD1	TRBV25-1	14	few	TRBJ1-1	CASSLTGMNTEAFF	TGTGCCAGCTCCCTGACAGGGATGAACACTGAAGCTTTCTTT
TRBD1	TRBV18	16	NA	TRBJ2-5	CASSPRRQGGQETQYF	TGTGCCAGCTCACCCCGGAGACAGGGGGGCCAAGAGACCCAGTACTTC
TRBD1	TRBV6-6	14	NA	TRBJ2-7	CASSYRDRPYEQYF	TGTGCCAGCAGTTACCGGGACAGGCCGTACGAGCAGTACTTC